Below, 22 T cell receptor beta chains from the same sample are listed, as sequenced in a study of T cell repertoires in cytomegalovirus infection. TCRdb fed the reads into MiXCR, producing one record per CDR3 protein. Among 450,000 to 600,000 distinct CDR3 sequences, around a third were seen once, and the ten largest hold 17%. No antigen is known for these receptors. The source material was cultured PBMCs, sampled from culture after CMV antigen stimulation. All receptors come from a human donor in good health (CMV status not recorded). Some clones in this sample may be carry-over from other donors' samples.

V gene TRBV14 combines with J gene TRBJ2-2; possible D gene TRBD2, 5 bases. Trimming removed 0 bases from V and 9 bases from J, with 14 bases in between. The CDR3 sequence is 15 residues long. Germline V lookup: CDR1 SGHDN, CDR2 FVKESK. DNA for the CDR3: TGTGCCAGCAGCCAAGATAACGGGGTCCTCAGGGAGCTGTTTTTT. Its translation: CASSQDNGVLRELFF.

V usage is TRBV4-1 and J usage is TRBJ1-5; D call uncertain. This CDR3 region has 17 residues. Trimming shortened V by 0 bases and J by 0 bases, and 12 bases separated the two germline ends. From germline, CDR1 is MGHRA and CDR2 YSYEKL. The CDR3 DNA is TGCGCCAGCAGCCAAGATAAGCTAACCCGTAGCAATCAGCCCCAGCATTTT. It translates to CASSQDKLTRSNQPQHF.

The chain couples TRBV19 to TRBJ1-1; a possible D gene is TRBD1 (5 bases). Germline V gene data show CDR1 as LNHDA and CDR2 as SQIVND (reference sequence). CDR3 length: 14 residues. The V and J ends lost 4 bases and 0 bases respectively, with 9 bases between them. CDR3 nucleotide sequence: TGTGCCAGTAGTAGGGGACTCCTGAACACTGAAGCTTTCTTT. Protein sequence: CASSRGLLNTEAFF.

This clonotype was found a few times. This chain joins TRBV20-1 and TRBJ1-4, with D possibly matching TRBD1 (6 bases). Germline values: CDR1 DFQATT, CDR2 SNEGSKA (reference sequence). This CDR3 is built from 14 residues. The ends were cut back, 5 bases at V and 0 bases at J, with 10 bases in the middle. CDR3 bases: TGCAGTGCTCAAGAGGGGGCAACTAATGAAAAACTGTTTTTT. Translated, it gives CSAQEGATNEKLFF.

The chain combines TRBV7-4 with TRBJ2-7, with 10 bases matching TRBD1. CDR1 is SGHVT and CDR2 is SQSDAQ in the germline V gene. The CDR3 covers 15 residues. Germline trimming cut 1 base from V and 4 bases from J; bases unmatched to any gene: 4. DNA for the CDR3: TGTGCCAGCAGCTTAGGGGACAGGGGACGATACGAGCAGTACTTC. This translates into CASSLGDRGRYEQYF.

The J gene is TRBJ1-6, the V gene TRBV5-1; no clear D. The CDR3 is 15 amino acids. With 0 bases removed from V and 5 bases from J, the gap between germline ends came to 9 bases. Germline values: CDR1 SGHRS, CDR2 YFSETQ. The CDR3 protein is CASSLGGGDNSPLHF. The DNA for the CDR3 is TGCGCCAGCAGCTTGGGTGGCGGAGATAATTCACCCCTCCACTTT.

The chain has TRBV19 and TRBJ2-1, with 8 nucleotides matching TRBD2. The CDR3 has 16 amino acids. Germline CDR1 reads LNHDA; CDR2 reads SQIVND (reference sequence). Trimming cost V 3 bases and J 2 bases; bases outside gene matches: 6. Written as DNA, the CDR3 is TGTGCCAGTAGTATTGCGACTAGCGAAACCTACAATGAGCAGTTCTTC. Translating it yields CASSIATSETYNEQFF.

This clonotype occurred a few times. This chain links TRBV4-3 with TRBJ2-1, with TRBD2 matching over 11 bases. The CDR3 is 17 residues long. Germline lookup yields CDR1 LGHNA and CDR2 YSLEER. Trimming cost V 3 bases and J 3 bases; bases outside gene matches: 7. The CDR3 region is CASSQGLAGGYYNEQFF. The CDR3 nucleotides are TGCGCCAGCAGCCAGGGTCTAGCGGGAGGCTACTACAATGAGCAGTTCTTC.

This clonotype appeared a few times. The chain employs TRBV7-2 and TRBJ1-2; unclear D gene. Trimming left V 1 base short and J 3 bases short, with 9 bases between. The CDR3 consists of 14 residues. CDR1 and CDR2 (germline): SGHTA, FQGNSA. CDR3 DNA sequence: TGTGCCAGCAGCTTAGTCCCGAGGGACTATGGCTACACCTTC. This encodes CASSLVPRDYGYTF.

The V gene is TRBV24-1, the J gene TRBJ2-2; D unresolved. Trimming cost V 6 bases and J 0 bases, with 7 bases left between them. The length of the CDR3 is 14 residues. CDR1 is KGHDR and CDR2 is SFDVKD in the germline V gene. The CDR3, as DNA: TGTGCCACCAGTTGGTCTGCGAACACCGGGGAGCTGTTTTTT. Amino acid sequence: CATSWSANTGELFF.

Ten or more counts support this clonotype. The chain combines TRBV7-2 with TRBJ1-3; perhaps TRBD1 as D (6 bases). Germline V gives CDR1 SGHTA, CDR2 FQGNSA. The CDR3 spans 16 residues. V lost 8 bases and J lost 0, with 17 bases in between. CDR3 loop: CASAEGGRLSGNTIYF. The CDR3 nucleotides read TGTGCCAGCGCAGAGGGGGGACGGCTCTCTGGAAACACCATATATTTT.

The V gene is TRBV19, the J gene TRBJ1-3, with D unclear. Trimming removed 5 bases from V and 2 bases from J, with 13 bases in between. Germline V gene lookup returns CDR1 LNHDA and CDR2 SQIVND (reference sequence). This CDR3 has 15 residues. For the CDR3, the DNA is TGTGCCAGTAGTCTCAACAGAGAAACTGGAAACACCATATATTTT. Its protein is CASSLNRETGNTIYF.

This rearrangement joins TRBV6-5 to TRBJ1-4, with D perhaps matching TRBD1 (6 bases). Germline assignment: CDR1 MNHEY and CDR2 SVGAGI. This CDR3 is built from 17 residues. V was trimmed by 0 bases and J by 2 bases, leaving 13 bases between them. CDR3 in amino acids: CASSYSRGVITNEKLFF. The CDR3 DNA sequence: TGTGCCAGCAGTTACTCGAGGGGGGTGATCACTAATGAAAAACTGTTTTTT.

Concerning this clonotype: At one of its ends the junction is not consistent with the germline gene, which may arise from a read error. The chain combines TRBV7-6 with TRBJ2-5; TRBD2 might be the D (6 bases). Germline CDR1 and CDR2: SGHVS and FNYEAQ. The CDR3 spans 15 residues. The CDR3 protein is CASSLGGDSRETQYF. In nucleotides, the CDR3 is TGTGCTAGCAGCTTAGGTGGGGACTCTCGAGAGACCCAGTACTTC.

The chain couples TRBV29-1 to TRBJ1-1, with a tentative D call TRBD1 (6 bases). The CDR3 covers 14 residues. Germline assignment: CDR1 SQVTM and CDR2 ANQGSEA. Between the trimmed V and J ends, which lost 6 bases and 0 bases, there was a span of 14 bases. The chain's CDR3 is CSVTGRVMNTEAFF. The CDR3 DNA is TGCAGCGTGACAGGACGGGTCATGAACACTGAAGCTTTCTTT.

This clonotype appeared once. V gene TRBV5-1 combines with J gene TRBJ1-1; D remains unclear. The germline V gene encodes CDR1 SGHRS and CDR2 YFSETQ. V gave up 4 bases and J gave up 0 bases, with 10 bases separating them. The CDR3 is 14 residues long. The CDR3 is CASSPTRLNTEAFF. CDR3 nucleotides: TGCGCCAGCAGCCCCACACGGTTGAACACTGAAGCTTTCTTT. The whole variable domain, filled in from reference TRBV5-1 and TRBJ1-1, reads KAGVTQTPRYLIKTRGQQVTLSCSPISGHRSVSWYQQTPGQGLQFLFEYFSETQRNKGNFPGRFSGRQFSNSRSEMNVSTLELGDSALYLCASSPTRLNTEAFFGQGTRLTVV.

The chain recombines TRBV20-1 with TRBJ1-4; tentative D call: TRBD1 (5 bases). Between the trimmed V and J ends, which lost 3 bases and 8 bases, there was a span of 13 bases. The CDR3 is 13 residues long. The germline V gene encodes CDR1 DFQATT and CDR2 SNEGSKA (reference sequence). The DNA of the CDR3 is TGCAGTGCTAGTGGCAGGGAAAACGAAAAACTGTTTTTT. Protein sequence: CSASGRENEKLFF.

Only one count was recorded for this clonotype. This chain joins TRBV12-3 or TRBV12-4 and TRBJ2-1; TRBD2 matches 12 bases. J gave up 10 bases and V 3 bases, and 10 bases lay outside the gene matches. This CDR3 is 16 amino acids long. The CDR3 loop reads CASSFPGLAGSEEQFF. The DNA of the CDR3 is TGTGCCAGCAGTTTTCCCGGACTAGCGGGATCTGAGGAGCAGTTCTTC.

The gene calls are TRBV15 and TRBJ2-2; D is ambiguous. Germline assignment: CDR1 LNHNV and CDR2 YYDKDF (reference sequence). V was trimmed by 0 bases and J by 5 bases, leaving 7 bases between them. CDR3 length: 14 amino acids. The CDR3 nucleotides are TGTGCCACCAGCAGAGATTCCGGGACCGGGGAGCTGTTTTTT. It specifies CATSRDSGTGELFF. The full variable domain, completed using reference TRBV15 and TRBJ2-2, is DAMVIQNPRYQVTQFGKPVTLSCSQTLNHNVMYWYQQKSSQAPKLLFHYYDKDFNNEADTPDNFQSRRPNTSFCFLDIRSPGLGDTAMYLCATSRDSGTGELFFGEGSRLTVL.

This clonotype has just a few counts. This chain uses TRBV3-1 with TRBJ2-7; D may be TRBD2 (6 bases). V lost 4 bases and J 3 bases, leaving 16 bases between the germline ends. The CDR3 has 15 residues. Per germline, CDR1 LGHDT and CDR2 YNNKEL (reference sequence). Written as DNA, the CDR3 is TGTGCCAGCAGCCTGGGACGGGGGATCAGCTACGAGCAGTACTTC. Translating gives CASSLGRGISYEQYF.

This rearrangement joins TRBV5-6 to TRBJ1-2; D may be TRBD1 (5 bases). This CDR3 has 16 residues. Germline V lookup: CDR1 SGHDT, CDR2 YYEEEE. V gave up 2 bases and J gave up 2 bases, with 16 bases separating them. The CDR3 nucleotides read TGTGCCAGCAGCTTCCTCGTTGGGAGGGGCAACTATGGCTACACCTTC. Encoded protein: CASSFLVGRGNYGYTF.

This clonotype has only a few counts. The CDR3 sequence: CASRRSGKLQETQYF. The CDR3 nucleotides are TGTGCCAGCAGGAGGAGCGGGAAACTCCAAGAGACCCAGTACTTC. This chain uses TRBV6-2 or TRBV6-3 with TRBJ2-5; TRBD2 matches at 7 bases. The junction had 8 bases not matched to a gene; V was cut back by 6 bases and J by 1 base. The CDR3 has 15 residues. Germline V gene lookup returns CDR1 MNHEY and CDR2 SVGEGT.